Reported below is one T cell receptor beta chain. Here immunoSEQ multiplex PCR was the method, and the copy in TCRdb shows in-frame clones only, minus some. This sample carries over a million clones, approximately 98.5% of them seen once, and the ten largest clones take 0.36%. The data belong to a study of shared clonotypes between healthy human individuals. The germline CDR1 and CDR2 sequences are SGHRS and YFSETQ. The V segment lost 3 bases and the J segment 2 bases; nucleotides outside the gene matches: 9. The CDR3 loop spans 19 amino acids. Sample: naive CD4+ T cells sorted from blood. The subset: CD45RA+ positively selected. This TCR derives from a man under 40 in good health. V is TRBV5-1 and J is TRBJ2-1, with TRBD2 matching 15 bases. This CDR3 reads CASSSGLAGGLGPYNEQFF. CDR3 nucleotides: TGCGCCAGCAGCTCGGGACTAGCGGGAGGTCTTGGCCCCTACAATGAGCAGTTCTTC.